The T cell receptor (beta chain) under discussion was sequenced for a study of cytomegalovirus exposure and HLA in healthy donors. Whole-study context: The use of the same platform for the approximately 130 validation repertoires and the roughly 700 first-cohort repertoires was reported by a later analysis.

The protocol was immunoSEQ multiplex PCR, while the TCRdb copy is restricted to in-frame clones and leaves out a portion. This sample carries 70,000 to 75,000 clones, around 94% of them seen once, and the ten largest clones take around 1.9%. CDR3 size: 13 residues. With V trimmed by 4 bases and J by 9 bases, 7 bases remained unmatched. Germline V lookup: CDR1 SGHKS, CDR2 YYEKEE (reference sequence). The source of this sequence is a young woman in good health and CMV-seropositive. The rearrangement uses TRBV5-5 and TRBJ2-1, with 7 bases fitting TRBD2. Sequenced input: PBMCs. CDR3 in DNA: TGTGCCAGCAGCACCAGACCGGGGGGTGAGCAGTTCTTC. Translating it yields CASSTRPGGEQFF.